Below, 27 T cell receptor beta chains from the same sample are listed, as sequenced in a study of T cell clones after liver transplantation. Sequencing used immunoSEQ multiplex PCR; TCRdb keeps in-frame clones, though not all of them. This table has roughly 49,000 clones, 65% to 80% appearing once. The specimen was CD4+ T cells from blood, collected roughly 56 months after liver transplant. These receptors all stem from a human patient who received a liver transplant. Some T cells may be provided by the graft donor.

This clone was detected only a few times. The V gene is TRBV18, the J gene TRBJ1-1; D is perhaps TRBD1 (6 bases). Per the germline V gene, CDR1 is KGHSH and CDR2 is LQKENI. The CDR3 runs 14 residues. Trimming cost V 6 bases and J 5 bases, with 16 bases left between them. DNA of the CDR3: TGTGCCAGCTCTGCTAAGAGGGGGGATACTGAAGCTTTCTTT. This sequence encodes CASSAKRGDTEAFF. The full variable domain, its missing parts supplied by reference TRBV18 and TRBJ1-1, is NAGVMQNPRHLVRRRGQEARLRCSPMKGHSHVYWYRQLPEEGLKFMVYLQKENIIDESGMPKERFSAEFPKEGPSILRIQQVVRGDSAAYFCASSAKRGDTEAFFGQGTRLTVV.

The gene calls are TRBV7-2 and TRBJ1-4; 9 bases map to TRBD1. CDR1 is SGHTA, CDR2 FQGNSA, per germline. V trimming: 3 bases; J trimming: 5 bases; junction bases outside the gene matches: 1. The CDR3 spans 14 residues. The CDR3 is CASSFGQGNEKLFF. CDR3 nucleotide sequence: TGTGCCAGCAGCTTTGGACAGGGGAATGAAAAACTGTTTTTT.

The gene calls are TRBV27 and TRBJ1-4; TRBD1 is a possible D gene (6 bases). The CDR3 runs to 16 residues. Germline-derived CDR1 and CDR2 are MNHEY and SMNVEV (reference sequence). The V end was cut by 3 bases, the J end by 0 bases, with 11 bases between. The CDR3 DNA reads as TGTGCCAGCAGTTTTCAGGGGCTAGCAACTAATGAAAAACTGTTTTTT. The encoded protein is CASSFQGLATNEKLFF. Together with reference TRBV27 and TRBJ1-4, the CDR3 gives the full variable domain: EAQVTQNPRYLITVTGKKLTVTCSQNMNHEYMSWYRQDPGLGLRQIYYSMNVEVTDKGDVPEGYKVSRKEKRNFPLILESPSPNQTSLYFCASSFQGLATNEKLFFGSGTQLSVL.

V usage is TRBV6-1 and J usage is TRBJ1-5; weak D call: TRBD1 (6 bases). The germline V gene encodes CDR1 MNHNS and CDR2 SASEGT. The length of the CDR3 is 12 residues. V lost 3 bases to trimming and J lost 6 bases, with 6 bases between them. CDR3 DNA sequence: TGTGCCAGCAGTGACAGGGGTCAGCCCCAGCATTTT. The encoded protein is CASSDRGQPQHF.

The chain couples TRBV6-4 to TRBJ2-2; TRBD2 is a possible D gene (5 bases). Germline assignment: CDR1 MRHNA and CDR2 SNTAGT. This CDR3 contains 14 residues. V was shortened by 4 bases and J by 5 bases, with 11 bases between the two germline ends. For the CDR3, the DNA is TGTGCCAGCAGTGCCCCGACGGGGACCGGGGAGCTGTTTTTT. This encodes CASSAPTGTGELFF.

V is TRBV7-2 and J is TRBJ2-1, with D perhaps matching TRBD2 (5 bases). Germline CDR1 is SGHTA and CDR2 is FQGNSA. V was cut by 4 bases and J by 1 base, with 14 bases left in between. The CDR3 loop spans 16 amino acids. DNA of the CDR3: TGTGCCAGCAGCTGGACTGGCTCGGGTTCCTACAATGAGCAGTTCTTC. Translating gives CASSWTGSGSYNEQFF.

The CDR3 nucleotides read TGTGCCAGCAGCCAGACCCTGGGCGCTAGCGGGGGGGCGGACGAGCAGTACTTC. Protein: CASSQTLGASGGADEQYF. The chain employs TRBV4-2 and TRBJ2-7, with 12 positions matching TRBD2. Trimming at V came to 3 bases and at J to 5 bases, leaving 14 bases not matched to a gene. The length of the CDR3 is 18 residues. Germline assignment: CDR1 LGHNA and CDR2 YNFKEQ.

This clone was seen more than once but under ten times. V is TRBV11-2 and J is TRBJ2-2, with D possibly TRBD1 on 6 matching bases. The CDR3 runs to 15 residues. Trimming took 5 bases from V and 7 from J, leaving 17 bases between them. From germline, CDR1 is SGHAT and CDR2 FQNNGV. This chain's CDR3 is CASSLAAGTHGELFF. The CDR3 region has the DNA TGTGCCAGCAGCCTCGCCGCCGGGACACACGGGGAGCTGTTTTTT.

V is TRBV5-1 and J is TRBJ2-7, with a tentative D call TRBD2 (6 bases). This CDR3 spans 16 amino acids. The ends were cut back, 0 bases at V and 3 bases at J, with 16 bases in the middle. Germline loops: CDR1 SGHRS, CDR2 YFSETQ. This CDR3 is CASSLEIGTAVYEQYF. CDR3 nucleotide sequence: TGCGCCAGCAGCTTGGAGATAGGGACTGCAGTCTACGAGCAGTACTTC.

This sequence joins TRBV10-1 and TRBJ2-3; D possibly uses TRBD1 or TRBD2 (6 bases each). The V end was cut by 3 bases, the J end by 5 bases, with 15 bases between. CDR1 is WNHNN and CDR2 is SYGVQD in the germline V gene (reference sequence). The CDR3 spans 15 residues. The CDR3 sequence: CASSENTGRKDTQYF. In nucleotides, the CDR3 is TGCGCCAGCAGTGAAAATACAGGGAGGAAAGATACGCAGTATTTT.

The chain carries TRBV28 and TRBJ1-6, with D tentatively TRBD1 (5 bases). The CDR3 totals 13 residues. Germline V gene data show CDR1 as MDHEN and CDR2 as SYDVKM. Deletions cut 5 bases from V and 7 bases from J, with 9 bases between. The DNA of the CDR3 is TGTGCCAGCAGTCAGGGTCTAAATTCACCCCTCCACTTT. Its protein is CASSQGLNSPLHF.

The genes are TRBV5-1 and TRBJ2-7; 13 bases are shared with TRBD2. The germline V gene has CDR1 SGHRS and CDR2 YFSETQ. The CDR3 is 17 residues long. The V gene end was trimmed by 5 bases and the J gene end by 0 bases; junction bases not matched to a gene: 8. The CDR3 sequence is CASRFGTSGAASYEQYF. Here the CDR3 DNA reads TGCGCCAGCAGATTCGGGACTAGCGGGGCCGCCTCCTACGAGCAGTACTTC.

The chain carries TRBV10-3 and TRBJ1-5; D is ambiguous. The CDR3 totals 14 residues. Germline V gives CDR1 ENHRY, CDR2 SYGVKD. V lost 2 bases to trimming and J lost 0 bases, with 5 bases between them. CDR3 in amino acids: CAISEGISNQPQHF. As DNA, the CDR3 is TGTGCCATCAGTGAGGGGATTAGCAATCAGCCCCAGCATTTT.

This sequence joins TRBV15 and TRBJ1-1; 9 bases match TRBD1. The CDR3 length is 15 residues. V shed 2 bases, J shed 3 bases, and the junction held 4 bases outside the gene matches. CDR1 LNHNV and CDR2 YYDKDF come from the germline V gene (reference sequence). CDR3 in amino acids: CATSRSDRGYTEAFF. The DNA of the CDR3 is TGTGCCACCAGCAGATCAGACAGGGGGTACACTGAAGCTTTCTTT.

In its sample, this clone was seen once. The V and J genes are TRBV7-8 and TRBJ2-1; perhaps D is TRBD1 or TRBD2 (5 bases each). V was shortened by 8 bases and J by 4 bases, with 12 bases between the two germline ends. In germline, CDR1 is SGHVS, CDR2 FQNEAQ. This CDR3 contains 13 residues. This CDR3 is CASGGSPYNEQFF. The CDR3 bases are TGTGCCAGCGGGGGTTCCCCTTACAATGAGCAGTTCTTC.

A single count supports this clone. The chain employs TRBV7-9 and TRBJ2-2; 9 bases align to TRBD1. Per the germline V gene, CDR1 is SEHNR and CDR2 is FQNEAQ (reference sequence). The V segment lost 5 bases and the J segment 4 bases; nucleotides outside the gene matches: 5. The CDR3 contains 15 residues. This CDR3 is CASSRTGVSTGELFF. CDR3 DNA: TGTGCCAGCAGCCGGACAGGGGTGAGCACCGGGGAGCTGTTTTTT.

The DNA of the CDR3 is TGTGCCAGCAGGTGGGAGGCCAGGGGGGAAGCTTTCTTT. It specifies CASRWEARGEAFF. This rearrangement joins TRBV2 to TRBJ1-1; 7 nucleotides match TRBD1. This CDR3 contains 13 residues. V lost 6 bases to trimming and J lost 8 bases; unmatched junction nucleotides: 9. CDR1 SNHLY and CDR2 FYNNEI come from the germline V gene. Full variable domain (outside the CDR3, taken from reference TRBV2 and TRBJ1-1): EPEVTQTPSHQVTQMGQEVILRCVPISNHLYFYWYRQILGQKVEFLVSFYNNEISEKSEIFDDQFSVERPDGSNFTLKIRSTKLEDSAMYFCASRWEARGEAFFGQGTRLTVV.

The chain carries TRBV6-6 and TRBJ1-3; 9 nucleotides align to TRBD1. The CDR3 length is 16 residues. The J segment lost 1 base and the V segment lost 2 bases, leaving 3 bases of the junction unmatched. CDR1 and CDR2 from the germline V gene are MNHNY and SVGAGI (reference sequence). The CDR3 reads CASSYQQGASGNTIYF. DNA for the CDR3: TGTGCCAGCAGTTACCAACAGGGGGCTTCTGGAAACACCATATATTTT.

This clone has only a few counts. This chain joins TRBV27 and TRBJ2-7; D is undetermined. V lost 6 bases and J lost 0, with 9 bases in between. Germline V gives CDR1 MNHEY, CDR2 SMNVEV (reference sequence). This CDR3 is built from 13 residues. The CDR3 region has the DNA TGTGCCAGCAGGCTAACCAGCTCCTACGAGCAGTACTTC. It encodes CASRLTSSYEQYF.

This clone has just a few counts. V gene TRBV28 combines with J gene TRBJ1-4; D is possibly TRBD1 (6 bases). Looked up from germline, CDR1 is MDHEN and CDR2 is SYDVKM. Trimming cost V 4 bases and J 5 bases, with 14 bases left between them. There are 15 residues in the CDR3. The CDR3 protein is CASSYGGQGNEKLFF. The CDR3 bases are TGTGCCAGCAGTTACGGGGGCCAGGGAAATGAAAAACTGTTTTTT.

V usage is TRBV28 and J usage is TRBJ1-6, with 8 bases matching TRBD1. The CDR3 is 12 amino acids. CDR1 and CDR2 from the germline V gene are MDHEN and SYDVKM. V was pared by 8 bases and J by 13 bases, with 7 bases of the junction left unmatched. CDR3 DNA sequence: TGTGCCAGCCTCTACAGGGGGGGGCCCCTCCACTTT. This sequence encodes CASLYRGGPLHF.

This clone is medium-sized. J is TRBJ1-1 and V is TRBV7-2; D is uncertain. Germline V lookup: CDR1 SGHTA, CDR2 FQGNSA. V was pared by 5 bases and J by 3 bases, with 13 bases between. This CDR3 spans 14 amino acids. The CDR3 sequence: CASSPHTLYTEAFF. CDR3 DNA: TGTGCCAGCAGCCCACACACCCTATACACTGAAGCTTTCTTT.

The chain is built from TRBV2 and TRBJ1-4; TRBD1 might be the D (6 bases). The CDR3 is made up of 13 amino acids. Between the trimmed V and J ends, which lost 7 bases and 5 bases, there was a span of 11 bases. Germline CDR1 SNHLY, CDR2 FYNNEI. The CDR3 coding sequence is TGTGCCAGCAATTTCCAGGGGAATGAAAAACTGTTTTTT. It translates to CASNFQGNEKLFF.

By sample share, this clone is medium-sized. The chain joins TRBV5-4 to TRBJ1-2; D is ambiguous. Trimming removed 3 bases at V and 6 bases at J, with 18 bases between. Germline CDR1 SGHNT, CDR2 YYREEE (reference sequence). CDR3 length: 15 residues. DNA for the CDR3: TGTGCCAGCAGCTCCCAGTATAGGGAGCCCCATGGCTACACCTTC. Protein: CASSSQYREPHGYTF.

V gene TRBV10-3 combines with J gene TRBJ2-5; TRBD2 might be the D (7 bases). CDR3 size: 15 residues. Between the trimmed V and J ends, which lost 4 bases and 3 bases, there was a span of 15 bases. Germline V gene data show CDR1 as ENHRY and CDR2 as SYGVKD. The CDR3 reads CAISGDWGGEETQYF. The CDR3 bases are TGTGCCATCAGTGGCGACTGGGGGGGCGAAGAGACCCAGTACTTC.

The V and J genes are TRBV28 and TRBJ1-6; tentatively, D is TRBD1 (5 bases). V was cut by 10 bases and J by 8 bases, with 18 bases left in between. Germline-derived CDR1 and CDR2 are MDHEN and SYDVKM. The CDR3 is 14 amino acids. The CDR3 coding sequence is TGTGCCACCCCGGGGGGATCCACTGATTCACCCCTCCACTTT. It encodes CATPGGSTDSPLHF.

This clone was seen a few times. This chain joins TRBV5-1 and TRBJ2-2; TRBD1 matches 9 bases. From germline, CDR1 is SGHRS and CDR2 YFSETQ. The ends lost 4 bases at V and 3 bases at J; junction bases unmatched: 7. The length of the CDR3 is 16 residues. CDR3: CASSLGTGFDTGELFF. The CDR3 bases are TGCGCCAGCAGCCTCGGGACAGGGTTTGACACCGGGGAGCTGTTTTTT.